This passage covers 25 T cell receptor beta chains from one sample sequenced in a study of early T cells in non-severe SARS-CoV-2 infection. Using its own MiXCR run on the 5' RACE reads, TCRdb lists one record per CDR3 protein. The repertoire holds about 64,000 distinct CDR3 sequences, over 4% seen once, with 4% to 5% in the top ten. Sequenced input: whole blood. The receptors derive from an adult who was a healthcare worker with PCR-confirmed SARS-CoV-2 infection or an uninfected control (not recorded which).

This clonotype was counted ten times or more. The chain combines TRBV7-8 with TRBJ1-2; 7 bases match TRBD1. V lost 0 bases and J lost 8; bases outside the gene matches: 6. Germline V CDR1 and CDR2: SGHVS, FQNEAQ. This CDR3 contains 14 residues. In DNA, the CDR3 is TGTGCCAGCAGCTTAGCGGACAGGATAGGAGGCTACACCTTC. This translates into CASSLADRIGGYTF.

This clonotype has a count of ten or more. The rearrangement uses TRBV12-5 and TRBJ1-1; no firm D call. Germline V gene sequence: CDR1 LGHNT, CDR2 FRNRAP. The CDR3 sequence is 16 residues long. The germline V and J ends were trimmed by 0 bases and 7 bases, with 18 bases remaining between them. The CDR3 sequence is CASGLVRSGELYEAFF. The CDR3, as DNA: TGTGCTAGTGGTTTGGTAAGGTCAGGAGAACTTTATGAAGCTTTCTTT. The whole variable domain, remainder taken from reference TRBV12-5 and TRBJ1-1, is DARVTQTPRHKVTEMGQEVTMRCQPILGHNTVFWYRQTMMQGLELLAYFRNRAPLDDSGMPKDRFSAEMPDATLATLKIQPSEPRDSAVYFCASGLVRSGELYEAFFGQGTRLTVV.

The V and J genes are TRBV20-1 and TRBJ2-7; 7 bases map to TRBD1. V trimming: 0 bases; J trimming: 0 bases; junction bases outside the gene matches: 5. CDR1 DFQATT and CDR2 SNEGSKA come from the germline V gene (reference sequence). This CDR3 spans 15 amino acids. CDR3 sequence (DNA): TGCAGTGCTAGAGAGAGGGACAGCTACTCCTACGAGCAGTACTTC. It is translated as CSARERDSYSYEQYF.

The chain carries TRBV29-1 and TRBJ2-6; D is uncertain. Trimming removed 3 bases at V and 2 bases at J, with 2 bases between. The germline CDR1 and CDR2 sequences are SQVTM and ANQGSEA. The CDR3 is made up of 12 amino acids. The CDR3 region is CSVDTGANVLTF. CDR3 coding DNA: TGCAGCGTTGACACTGGGGCCAACGTCCTGACTTTC. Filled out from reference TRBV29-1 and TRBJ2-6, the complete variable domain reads SAVISQKPSRDICQRGTSLTIQCQVDSQVTMMFWYRQQPGQSLTLIATANQGSEATYESGFVIDKFPISRPNLTFSTLTVSNMSPEDSSIYLCSVDTGANVLTFGAGSRLTVL.

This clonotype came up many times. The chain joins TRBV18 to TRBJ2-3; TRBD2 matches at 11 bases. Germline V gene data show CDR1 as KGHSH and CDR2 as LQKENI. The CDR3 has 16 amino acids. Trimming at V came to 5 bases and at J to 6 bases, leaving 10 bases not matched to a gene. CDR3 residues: CASSEVPGLAADTQYF. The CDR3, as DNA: TGTGCCAGCTCAGAAGTCCCGGGACTAGCGGCCGATACGCAGTATTTT.

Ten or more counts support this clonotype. CDR3 loop: CASSADRGPVSDGYTF. The CDR3 DNA reads TGTGCCAGCAGCGCGGACAGGGGGCCTGTCTCTGATGGCTACACCTTC. The chain carries TRBV2 and TRBJ1-2; 11 nucleotides agree with TRBD1. Germline CDR1 is SNHLY and CDR2 is FYNNEI. This CDR3 has 16 residues. V lost 6 bases, J lost 6 bases, and 12 bases stayed unmatched. Filled out from reference TRBV2 and TRBJ1-2, the complete variable domain reads EPEVTQTPSHQVTQMGQEVILRCVPISNHLYFYWYRQILGQKVEFLVSFYNNEISEKSEIFDDQFSVERPDGSNFTLKIRSTKLEDSAMYFCASSADRGPVSDGYTFGSGTRLTVV.

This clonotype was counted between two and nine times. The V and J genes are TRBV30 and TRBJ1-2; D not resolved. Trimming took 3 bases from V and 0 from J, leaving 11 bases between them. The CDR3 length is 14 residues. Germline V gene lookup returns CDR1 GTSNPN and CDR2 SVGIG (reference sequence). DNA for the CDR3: TGTGCCTGGAGCTCAGGTTCAACTAACTATGGCTACACCTTC. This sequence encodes CAWSSGSTNYGYTF.

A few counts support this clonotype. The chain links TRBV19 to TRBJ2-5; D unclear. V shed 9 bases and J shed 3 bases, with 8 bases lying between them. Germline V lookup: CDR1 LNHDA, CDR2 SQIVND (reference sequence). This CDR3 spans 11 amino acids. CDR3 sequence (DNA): TGTGCCAGCGCGATTAAAGAGACCCAGTACTTC. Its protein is CASAIKETQYF.

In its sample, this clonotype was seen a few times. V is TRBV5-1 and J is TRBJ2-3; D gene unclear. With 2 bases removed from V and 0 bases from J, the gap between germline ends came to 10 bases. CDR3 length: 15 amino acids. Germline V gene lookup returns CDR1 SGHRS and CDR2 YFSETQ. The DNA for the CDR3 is TGCGCCAGCAGCTTCAACGGAATGAGCACAGATACGCAGTATTTT. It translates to CASSFNGMSTDTQYF.

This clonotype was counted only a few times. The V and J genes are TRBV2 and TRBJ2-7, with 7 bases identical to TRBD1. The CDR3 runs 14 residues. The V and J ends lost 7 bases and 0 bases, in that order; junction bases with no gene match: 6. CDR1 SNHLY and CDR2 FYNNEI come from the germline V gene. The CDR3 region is CASNLDRTSYEQYF. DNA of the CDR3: TGTGCCAGCAACTTGGACAGGACCTCCTACGAGCAGTACTTC.

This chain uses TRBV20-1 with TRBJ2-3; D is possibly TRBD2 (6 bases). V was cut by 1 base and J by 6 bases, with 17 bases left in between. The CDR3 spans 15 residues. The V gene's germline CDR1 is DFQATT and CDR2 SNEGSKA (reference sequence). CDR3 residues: CSARGLVPGLDTQYF. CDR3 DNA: TGCAGTGCTAGAGGACTAGTTCCGGGCCTGGATACGCAGTATTTT.

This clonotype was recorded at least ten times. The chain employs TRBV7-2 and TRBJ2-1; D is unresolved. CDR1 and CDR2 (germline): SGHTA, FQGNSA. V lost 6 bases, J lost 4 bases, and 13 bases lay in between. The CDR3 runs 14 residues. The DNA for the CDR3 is TGTGCCAGCAGTTCAATGCTGGGTTACAATGAGCAGTTCTTC. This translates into CASSSMLGYNEQFF.

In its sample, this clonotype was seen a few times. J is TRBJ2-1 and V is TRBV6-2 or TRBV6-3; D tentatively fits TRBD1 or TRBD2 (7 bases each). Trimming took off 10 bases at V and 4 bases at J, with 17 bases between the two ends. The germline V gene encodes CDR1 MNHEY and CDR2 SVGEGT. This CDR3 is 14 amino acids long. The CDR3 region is CATQGGTTYNEQFF. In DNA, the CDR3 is TGTGCCACCCAGGGGGGGACTACATACAATGAGCAGTTCTTC.

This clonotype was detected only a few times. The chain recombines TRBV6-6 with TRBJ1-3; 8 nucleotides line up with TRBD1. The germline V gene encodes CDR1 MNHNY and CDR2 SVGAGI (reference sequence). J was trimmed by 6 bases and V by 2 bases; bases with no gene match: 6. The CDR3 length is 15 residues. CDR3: CASSYGGQGENTIYF. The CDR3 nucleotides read TGTGCCAGCAGTTACGGCGGACAGGGAGAAAACACCATATATTTT.

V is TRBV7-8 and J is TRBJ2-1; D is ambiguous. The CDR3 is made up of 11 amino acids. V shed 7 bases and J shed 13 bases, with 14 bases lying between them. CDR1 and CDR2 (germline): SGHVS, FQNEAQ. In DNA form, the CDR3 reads TGTGCCAGCAAAGACACAATGAGTCAGTTCTTC. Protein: CASKDTMSQFF.

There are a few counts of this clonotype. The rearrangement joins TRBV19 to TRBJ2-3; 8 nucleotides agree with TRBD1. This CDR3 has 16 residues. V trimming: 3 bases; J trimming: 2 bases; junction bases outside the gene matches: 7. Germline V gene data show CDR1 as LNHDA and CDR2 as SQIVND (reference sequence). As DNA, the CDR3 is TGTGCCAGTAGTATCCAGGACAGGGCCTTCACAGATACGCAGTATTTT. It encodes CASSIQDRAFTDTQYF.

The CDR3 loop is CASSSRLAGGVRQFF. DNA for the CDR3: TGTGCCAGCAGCTCCCGACTAGCGGGAGGGGTCAGGCAGTTCTTC. This chain links TRBV9 with TRBJ2-1; 14 bases agree with TRBD2. CDR3 size: 15 residues. Germline loops: CDR1 SGDLS, CDR2 YYNGEE. V shed 4 bases and J 12 bases; nucleotides not matched to a gene: 9.

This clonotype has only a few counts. The DNA for the CDR3 is TGTGCCAGCAGCTTGCTCGGACAGGGAGACAATGAGCAGTTCTTC. Protein product: CASSLLGQGDNEQFF. This chain joins TRBV5-4 and TRBJ2-1, with 8 bases aligning to TRBD1. In germline, CDR1 is SGHNT, CDR2 YYREEE (reference sequence). Trimming removed 1 base from V and 5 bases from J; junction bases left unmatched: 5. The CDR3 is 15 residues long.

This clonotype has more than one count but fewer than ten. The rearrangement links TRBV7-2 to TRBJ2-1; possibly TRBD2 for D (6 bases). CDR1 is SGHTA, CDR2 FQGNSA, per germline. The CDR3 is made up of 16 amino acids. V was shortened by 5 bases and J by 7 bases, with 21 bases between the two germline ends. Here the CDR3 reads CASSPDTSWGRNEQFF. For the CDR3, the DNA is TGTGCCAGCAGCCCGGACACCTCATGGGGGAGGAATGAGCAGTTCTTC.

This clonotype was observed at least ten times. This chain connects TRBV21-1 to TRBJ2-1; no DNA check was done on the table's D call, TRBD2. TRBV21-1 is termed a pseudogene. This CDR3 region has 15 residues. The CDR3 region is CASSNPGLACGEQFF. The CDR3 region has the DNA TGTGCCAGCAGCAACCCAGGACTAGCGTGCGGTGAGCAGTTCTTC.

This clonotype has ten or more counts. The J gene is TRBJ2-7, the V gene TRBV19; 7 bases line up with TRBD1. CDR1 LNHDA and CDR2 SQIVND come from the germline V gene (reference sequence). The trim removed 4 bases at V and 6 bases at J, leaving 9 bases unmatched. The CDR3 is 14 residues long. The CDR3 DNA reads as TGTGCCAGTAGTACTCGACAGGGATCTCGCGAGCAGTACTTC. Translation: CASSTRQGSREQYF. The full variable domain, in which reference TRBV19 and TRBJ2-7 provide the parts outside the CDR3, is DGGITQSPKYLFRKEGQNVTLSCEQNLNHDAMYWYRQDPGQGLRLIYYSQIVNDFQKGDIAEGYSVSREKKESFPLTVTSAQKNPTAFYLCASSTRQGSREQYFGPGTRLTVT.

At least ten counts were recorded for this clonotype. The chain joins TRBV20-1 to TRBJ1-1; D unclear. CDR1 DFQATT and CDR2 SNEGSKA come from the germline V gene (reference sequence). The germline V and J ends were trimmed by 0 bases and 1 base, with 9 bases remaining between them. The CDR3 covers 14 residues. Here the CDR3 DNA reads TGCAGTGCTAGAGACCCCAAGGGGAACACTGAAGCTTTCTTT. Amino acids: CSARDPKGNTEAFF.

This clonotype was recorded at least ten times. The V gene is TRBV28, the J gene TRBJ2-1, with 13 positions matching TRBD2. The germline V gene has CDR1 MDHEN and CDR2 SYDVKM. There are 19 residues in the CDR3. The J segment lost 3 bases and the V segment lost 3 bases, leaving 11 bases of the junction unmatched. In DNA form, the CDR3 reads TGTGCCAGCAGTTTTATGGGACTAGCGGGACATAAATTCTACAATGAGCAGTTCTTC. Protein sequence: CASSFMGLAGHKFYNEQFF.

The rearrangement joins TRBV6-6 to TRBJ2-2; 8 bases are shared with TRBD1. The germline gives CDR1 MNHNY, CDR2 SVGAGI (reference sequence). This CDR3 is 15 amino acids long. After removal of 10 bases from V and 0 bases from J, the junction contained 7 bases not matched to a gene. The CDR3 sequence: CATIEQGANTGELFF. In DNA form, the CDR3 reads TGTGCCACGATTGAACAGGGGGCGAACACCGGGGAGCTGTTTTTT.

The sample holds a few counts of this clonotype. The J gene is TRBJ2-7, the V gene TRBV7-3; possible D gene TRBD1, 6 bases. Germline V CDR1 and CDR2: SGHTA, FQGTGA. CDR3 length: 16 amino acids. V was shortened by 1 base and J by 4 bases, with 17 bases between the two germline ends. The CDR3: CASSLIQRQGTYEQYF. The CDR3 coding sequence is TGTGCCAGCAGCTTAATTCAGAGGCAGGGGACATACGAGCAGTACTTC.